This TCR beta chain was identified during a study of Ad26.COV2.S vaccination and SARS-CoV-2 variants. Across the whole study: Donor participated within the Ad26.COV2.S arm of the COV1001 trial. Intramuscularly, Ad26.COV2.S was given either once or twice, 56 days apart.

Specified treatment: roughly 20 received Ad26.COV2.S at low or high dose, single or two shots; 5 received placebo; per-sample allocation not given. Specimens were obtained on day 63 following the first vaccine or placebo injection. Study-level results: Comparability of non-spike TCR breadth was observed across vaccine and placebo recipients.

Trimming cost V 7 bases and J 3 bases; bases outside gene matches: 6. This CDR3 has 14 residues. CDR1 and CDR2 from the germline V gene are MDHEN and SYDVKM. Some clones are missing from TCRdb's copy, which holds only in-frame ones; the method was immunoSEQ multiplex PCR. The table includes about 350,000 clones, roughly 85% detected once. Concerning this clone: No antigen is known for it.

The sequenced sample was peripheral blood, obtained in a trial of Ad26.COV2.S vaccine versus placebo. The sequence was collected from a person aged 18 to 59 who received the Ad26.COV2.S COVID-19 vaccine or a placebo. The chain joins TRBV28 to TRBJ2-7; TRBD2 agrees at 10 bases. The CDR3 sequence is CASKASGSSYEQYF. The CDR3 DNA sequence: TGTGCCAGCAAAGCTAGCGGGAGTAGCTACGAGCAGTACTTC.